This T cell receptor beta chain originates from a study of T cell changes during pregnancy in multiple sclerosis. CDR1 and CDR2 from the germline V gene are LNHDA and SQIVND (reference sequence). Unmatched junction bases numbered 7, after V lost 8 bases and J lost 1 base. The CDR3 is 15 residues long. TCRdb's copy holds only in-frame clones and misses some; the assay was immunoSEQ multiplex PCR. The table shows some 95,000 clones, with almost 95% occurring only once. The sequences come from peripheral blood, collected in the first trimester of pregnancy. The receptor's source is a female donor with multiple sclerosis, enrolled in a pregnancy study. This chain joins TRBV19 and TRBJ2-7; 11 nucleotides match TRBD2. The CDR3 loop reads CASATSGTQSYEQYF. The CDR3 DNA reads TGTGCCAGTGCGACTAGCGGGACACAATCCTACGAGCAGTACTTC.